This record looks at one T cell receptor (beta chain) sequence and its context. This record comes from a study of cytomegalovirus exposure and HLA in healthy donors. Primers included in the PCR were 60 Vbeta and 13 Jbeta primers. Clones were read by immunoSEQ multiplex PCR, and TCRdb kept only the in-frame ones, dropping some. The data hold about 210,000 clones, with over 65% observed a single time. V was clipped by 4 bases and J by 3 bases, with 11 bases between them. In germline, CDR1 is SGHRS, CDR2 YFSETQ. The CDR3 totals 14 residues. The chain couples TRBV5-1 to TRBJ2-1; maybe TRBD2 (5 bases). The specimen sequenced was PBMCs. The receptor comes from a man in his forties in good health and CMV-seropositive. The CDR3 spells CASSKALDYNEQFF. CDR3 in DNA: TGCGCCAGCAGCAAAGCACTAGACTACAATGAGCAGTTCTTC. Variable domain in full (rest from reference TRBV5-1 and TRBJ2-1): KAGVTQTPRYLIKTRGQQVTLSCSPISGHRSVSWYQQTPGQGLQFLFEYFSETQRNKGNFPGRFSGRQFSNSRSEMNVSTLELGDSALYLCASSKALDYNEQFFGPGTRLTVL.